This T cell receptor beta chain was sequenced for a study of CD8 T cells in ankylosing spondylitis. Whole-study results and caveats: Some of the motif variants had earlier been found in reactive arthritis patients' fluid and blood. What appeared characteristic of ankylosing spondylitis blood was a TCR beta motif of eight highly homologous variants. Disease-linked clones reportedly showed significant enrichment in matched ankylosing spondylitis synovial fluid.

This clonotype was picked up a small number of times. As yet, its antigen is unknown. TCR beta libraries were made by quantitative 5'-RACE with molecular barcodes. TCRdb analysed the 5' RACE reads with MiXCR anew, one entry per CDR3 protein. The data contain around 150,000 distinct CDR3 sequences, 6% to 8.5% of them seen just once; the ten biggest clones take up 12%. The germline CDR1 and CDR2 sequences are SNHLY and FYNNEI. The V end was cut by 6 bases, the J end by 7 bases, with 24 bases between. CDR3 size: 16 residues. The sequenced material came from blood, either unsorted or a sorted T cell fraction (not recorded which). The genes are TRBV2 and TRBJ2-5; tentative D call: TRBD1 (6 bases). The source of this sequence is a female donor with ankylosing spondylitis or in good health (not recorded which). CDR3 bases: TGTGCCAGCAGCCCAGAGCAGGGGTTGGGCCGAGGGACCCAGTACTTC. This gives the protein CASSPEQGLGRGTQYF.